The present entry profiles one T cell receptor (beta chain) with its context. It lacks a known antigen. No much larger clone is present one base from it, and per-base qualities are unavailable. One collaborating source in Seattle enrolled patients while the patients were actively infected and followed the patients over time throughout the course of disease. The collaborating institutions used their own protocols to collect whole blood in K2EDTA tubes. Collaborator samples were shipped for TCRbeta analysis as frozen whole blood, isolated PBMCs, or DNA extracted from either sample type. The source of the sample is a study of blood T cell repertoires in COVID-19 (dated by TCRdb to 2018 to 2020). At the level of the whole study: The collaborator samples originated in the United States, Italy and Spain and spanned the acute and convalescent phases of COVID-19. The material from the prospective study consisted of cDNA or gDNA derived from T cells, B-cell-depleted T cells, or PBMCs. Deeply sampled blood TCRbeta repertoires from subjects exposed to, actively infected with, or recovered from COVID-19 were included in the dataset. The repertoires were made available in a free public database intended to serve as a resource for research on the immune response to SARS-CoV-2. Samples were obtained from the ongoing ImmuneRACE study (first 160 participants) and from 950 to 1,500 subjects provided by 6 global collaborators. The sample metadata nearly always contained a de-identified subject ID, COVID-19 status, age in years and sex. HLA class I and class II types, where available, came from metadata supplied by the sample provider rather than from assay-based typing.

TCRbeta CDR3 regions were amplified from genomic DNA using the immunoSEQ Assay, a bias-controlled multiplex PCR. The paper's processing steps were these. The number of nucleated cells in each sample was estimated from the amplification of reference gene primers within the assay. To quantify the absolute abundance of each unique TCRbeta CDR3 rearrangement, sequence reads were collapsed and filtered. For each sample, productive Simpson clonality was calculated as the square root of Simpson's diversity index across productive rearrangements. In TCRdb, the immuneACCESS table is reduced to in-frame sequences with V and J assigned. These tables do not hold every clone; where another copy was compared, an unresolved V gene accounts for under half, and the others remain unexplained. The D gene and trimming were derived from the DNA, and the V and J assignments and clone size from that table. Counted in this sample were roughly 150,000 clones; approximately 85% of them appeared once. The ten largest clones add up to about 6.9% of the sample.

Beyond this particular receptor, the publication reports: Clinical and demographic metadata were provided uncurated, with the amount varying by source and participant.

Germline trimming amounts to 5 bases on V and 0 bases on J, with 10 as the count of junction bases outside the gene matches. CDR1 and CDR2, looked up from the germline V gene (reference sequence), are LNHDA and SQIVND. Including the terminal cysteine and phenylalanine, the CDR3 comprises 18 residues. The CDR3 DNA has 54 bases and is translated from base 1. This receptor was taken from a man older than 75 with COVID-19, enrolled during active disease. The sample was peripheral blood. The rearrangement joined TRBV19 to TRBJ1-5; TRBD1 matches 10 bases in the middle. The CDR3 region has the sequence CASSSGDRGLYSNQPQHF. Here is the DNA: TGTGCCAGTAGTTCTGGGGACAGGGGACTTTATAGCAATCAGCCCCAGCATTTT.